Listed below are T cell receptor beta chains from one sample, sequenced in a study of blood T cell repertoires in COVID-19. Generated by immunoSEQ multiplex PCR, the TCRdb table keeps only in-frame clones and is missing some. The data show more than 70,000 clones, with approximately 86% seen just once and 18% held by the top ten. The sequencing sample was made of peripheral blood. The receptors derive from a woman aged 80 or older with acute or convalescent COVID-19. Both conserved end residues are part of each CDR3. D genes are given only for firm matches. The size entry is marked missing in some rows and otherwise reads once, few, many or a size class.

v_call	d_call	j_call	clone_size	cdr3_nt	cdr3_aa
TRBV21-1	.	TRBJ2-7	.	TGTGCCAGCAGCAAGAACGGGGTTACCTCCTACGAGCAGTACTTC	CASSKNGVTSYEQYF
TRBV11-2	.	TRBJ2-2	.	TGTGCCAGCAGACTCGGACTGGGAGACACCGGGGAGCTGTTTTTT	CASRLGLGDTGELFF
TRBV7-2	.	TRBJ1-4	.	TGTGCCAGCAGCTTAGCACCAGGGGTATGGGAAAAACTGTTTTTT	CASSLAPGVWEKLFF
TRBV19	TRBD1	TRBJ1-6	.	TGTGCCAGTAGCAGCACAGGGGGTAGAGAGCATTCACCCCTCCACTTT	CASSSTGGREHSPLHF
TRBV5-1	.	TRBJ1-3	.	TGCGCCAGCAGCTTGGTCGGGGTTGGAAACACCATATATTTT	CASSLVGVGNTIYF
TRBV6-5	.	TRBJ2-2	once	TGTGCCAGCAGTTACGGTGGCATCAACACCGGGGAGCTGTTTTTT	CASSYGGINTGELFF
TRBV28	.	TRBJ1-5	.	TGTGCCAGCAGGACAGCTAGCAATCAGCCCCAGCATTTT	CASRTASNQPQHF
TRBV9	.	TRBJ1-2	.	TGTGCCAGCAGCGCGGCATGGGCCTATGGCTACACCTTC	CASSAAWAYGYTF
TRBV3-1/TRBV3-2	TRBD1	TRBJ1-5	.	TGTGCCAGCAGCCAACCCAGGACAGGGGGCGTTCAGCCCCAGCATTTT	CASSQPRTGGVQPQHF
TRBV11-2	.	TRBJ2-7	.	TGTGCCAGCAGCGCCCGGAGGTTGGAGCAGTACTTC	CASSARRLEQYF
TRBV15	.	TRBJ1-6	.	TGTGCCACCAGCAGAGAGCAGAATAATTCACCCCTCCACTTT	CATSREQNNSPLHF
TRBV5-6	.	TRBJ1-1	.	TGTGCCAGCAGCTTGGACAGGGTGGTGTGGACTGAAGCTTTCTTT	CASSLDRVVWTEAFF
TRBV28	TRBD1	TRBJ1-5	.	TGTGCCAGCAGTTTATTGGGACAGGGGATAAGAAATCAGCCCCAGCATTTT	CASSLLGQGIRNQPQHF
TRBV15	TRBD1	TRBJ1-1	.	TGTGCCACCAGCAGAGCCCGGACAGGGAAGGACACTGAAGCTTTCTTT	CATSRARTGKDTEAFF
TRBV6-6	.	TRBJ2-7	.	TGTGCCAGCAAAGAGGGGGGGGGACGGTCCTACGAGCAGTACTTC	CASKEGGGRSYEQYF
TRBV11-3	.	TRBJ2-7	.	TGTGCCAGCAGCTTAGTTGGGAGCAAGAGCAACGAGCAGTACTTC	CASSLVGSKSNEQYF
TRBV3-1/TRBV3-2	.	TRBJ2-5	few	TGTGCCAGCAGCCAAGATCGCTTCGCGGCCCAGTACTTC	CASSQDRFAAQYF
TRBV7-9	TRBD1	TRBJ1-1	few	TGTGCCAGCAGCAGGACAGGGGGCGCGTCCACTGAAGCTTTCTTT	CASSRTGGASTEAFF
TRBV19	.	TRBJ1-6	.	TGTGCCAGTACCTCGCTCCCGGAACGGGGTGGGAATTCACCCCTCCACTTT	CASTSLPERGGNSPLHF
TRBV15	.	TRBJ1-1	.	TGTGCCACCAGCAGAGATGGGCCCGACAGGAAAGCTTTCTTT	CATSRDGPDRKAFF
TRBV6-4	TRBD2	TRBJ2-1	.	TGTGCCAGCAGTTTCCCCATAGCGGGGGGGCGCCTCAATGAGCAGTTCTTC	CASSFPIAGGRLNEQFF
TRBV29-1	.	TRBJ1-2	.	TGCAGCGCCCCAGCGGGGCCCTATGGCTACACCTTC	CSAPAGPYGYTF
TRBV2	.	TRBJ2-7	.	TGTGCCAGCAGTGAGCAGATGACTTACTACGAGCAGTACTTC	CASSEQMTYYEQYF
TRBV5-4	.	TRBJ2-3	.	TGTGCCAGCAGCTTGGGGGCGGGGGCGACTAGCACAGATACGCAGTATTTT	CASSLGAGATSTDTQYF
TRBV29-1	.	TRBJ1-4	.	TGCAGCGTTGAAGTGGCCTCCGGGACTAATGAAAAACTGTTTTTT	CSVEVASGTNEKLFF
TRBV7-3	TRBD2	TRBJ2-1	.	TGTGCCAGCAGCTTAACAGGTCGGGGGGAAGAGCAGTTCTTC	CASSLTGRGEEQFF
TRBV9	.	TRBJ1-3	.	TGTGCCAGCAGCGCGGGGGGGCCCTCTGGAAACACCATATATTTT	CASSAGGPSGNTIYF
TRBV27	.	TRBJ1-1	.	TGTGCCAGCAGTCCCCGGGTGGCATCGGAAGCTTTCTTT	CASSPRVASEAFF
TRBV5-1	TRBD2	TRBJ2-5	once	TGCGCCAGCAGCCCGGTGACTAGCGGGGCGTCGGAGACCCAGTACTTC	CASSPVTSGASETQYF
TRBV27	.	TRBJ2-7	.	TGTGCCAGCAGTTTTCAGTTCCACTCCTACGAGCAGTACTTC	CASSFQFHSYEQYF
TRBV5-4	.	TRBJ1-2	.	TGTGCCAGCAGCTTGGTTAGCTATGGCTACACCTTC	CASSLVSYGYTF
TRBV4-2	.	TRBJ1-4	.	TGTGCCAGCAGCCGGGACATCAATGAAAAACTGTTTTTT	CASSRDINEKLFF
TRBV2	TRBD1	TRBJ1-2	.	TGTGCCGAACGACAGGGACTTAACTATGGCTACACCTTC	CAERQGLNYGYTF
TRBV6-6	.	TRBJ1-3	.	TGTGCCAGCAGCCCCCAGGCCGGAAACACCATATATTTT	CASSPQAGNTIYF
TRBV6-1	.	TRBJ1-1	.	TGTGCCAGCAGTGACAGGGGTAACACTGAAGCTTTCTTT	CASSDRGNTEAFF
TRBV27	.	TRBJ1-3	.	TGTGCCAGCAGTTTTAGGGGGGGCTCTGGAAACACCATATATTTT	CASSFRGGSGNTIYF
TRBV18	.	TRBJ1-2	.	TGTGCCAGCTCACCACCAGGGACGGCGGAGGGGTATGGCTACACCTTC	CASSPPGTAEGYGYTF
TRBV4-1	TRBD1	TRBJ1-1	.	TGCGCCGACCAGGGGGCAGACACTGAAGCTTTCTTT	CADQGADTEAFF